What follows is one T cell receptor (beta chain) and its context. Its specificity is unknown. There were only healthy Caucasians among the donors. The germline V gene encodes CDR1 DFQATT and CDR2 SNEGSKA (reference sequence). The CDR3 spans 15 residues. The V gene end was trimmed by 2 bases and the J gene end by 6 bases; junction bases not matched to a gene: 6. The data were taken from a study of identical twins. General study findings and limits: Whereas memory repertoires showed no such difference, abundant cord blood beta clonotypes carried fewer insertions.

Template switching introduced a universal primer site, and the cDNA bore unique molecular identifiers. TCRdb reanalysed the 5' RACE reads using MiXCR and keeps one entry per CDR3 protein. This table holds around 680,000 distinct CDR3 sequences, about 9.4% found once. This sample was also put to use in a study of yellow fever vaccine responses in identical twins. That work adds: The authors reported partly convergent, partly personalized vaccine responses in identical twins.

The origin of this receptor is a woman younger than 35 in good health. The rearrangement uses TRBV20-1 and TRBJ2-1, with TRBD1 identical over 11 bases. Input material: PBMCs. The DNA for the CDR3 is TGCAGTGCTAGACCCTCGGGACAGGGGGGCAATGAGCAGTTCTTC. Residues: CSARPSGQGGNEQFF.